Presented here are 23 T cell receptor beta chains from one specimen sequenced in a study of OX40 agonist ivuxolimab in advanced cancers. This table comes from immunoSEQ multiplex PCR, and its TCRdb copy is limited to in-frame clones, with some not included. The repertoire consists of around 80,000 clones, with around 90% occurring once and the leading ten covering about 2.5%. The material sequenced was CD4+ or CD8+ T cells sorted from blood, taken in a trial of the OX40 agonist ivuxolimab. The source of these receptors is an adult with an advanced solid tumor such as melanoma, head and neck, liver or kidney cancer.

The V and J genes are TRBV6-1 and TRBJ1-5; D is ambiguous. The CDR3 is 14 amino acids. The V gene lost 3 bases and the J gene lost 5 bases, with 11 bases spanning the gap. Germline assignment: CDR1 MNHNS and CDR2 SASEGT. In DNA, the CDR3 is TGTGCCAGCAGTGACTCGGCGCCTCATCAGCCCCAGCATTTT. Its protein product is CASSDSAPHQPQHF.

The chain recombines TRBV7-2 with TRBJ2-7, with TRBD1 identical over 7 bases. The germline CDR1 and CDR2 sequences are SGHTA and FQGNSA. J lost 5 bases, V lost 5 bases, and 6 bases had no gene match. CDR3 length: 13 amino acids. Here the CDR3 reads CASSRQGLDEQYF. In DNA, the CDR3 is TGTGCCAGCAGCCGACAGGGCCTCGACGAGCAGTACTTC.

This clone showed up just a few times. The chain carries TRBV7-8 and TRBJ1-1; tentative D call: TRBD1 (5 bases). Trimming pared 4 bases from V and 7 bases from J, leaving 19 bases between. The CDR3 has 15 residues. Germline V lookup: CDR1 SGHVS, CDR2 FQNEAQ. The CDR3 bases are TGTGCCAGCAGCTATTACGGCGAAACCACAGGTGAAGCTTTCTTT. Amino acid sequence: CASSYYGETTGEAFF.

This clone was seen just once. This rearrangement joins TRBV7-2 to TRBJ2-2; the match to TRBD1 covers 12 bases. In germline, CDR1 is SGHTA, CDR2 FQGNSA. CDR3 length: 17 residues. V shed 5 bases and J 7 bases; nucleotides not matched to a gene: 11. CDR3 nucleotide sequence: TGTGCCAGCAGCCCCCTCCCCGGGACAGGGGGCGGCGGGGAGCTGTTTTTT. It encodes CASSPLPGTGGGGELFF.

The rearrangement links TRBV6-1 to TRBJ1-6; maybe TRBD1 (5 bases). V shed 6 bases and J shed 9 bases, with 18 bases lying between them. CDR1 and CDR2 from the germline V gene are MNHNS and SASEGT. The CDR3 length is 15 residues. The DNA of the CDR3 is TGTGCCAGCAGCCTACTTCAGGGTAATGGTTCACCCCTCCACTTT. Translating gives CASSLLQGNGSPLHF.

The chain joins TRBV7-9 to TRBJ1-1; perhaps TRBD1 as D (5 bases). Germline lookup yields CDR1 SEHNR and CDR2 FQNEAQ (reference sequence). Trimming stripped 1 base from V and 6 bases from J, with 12 bases between. This CDR3 comprises 14 residues. CDR3 sequence reads: CASSLVGGFPEAFF. CDR3 sequence (DNA): TGTGCCAGCAGCTTAGTGGGGGGATTCCCTGAAGCTTTCTTT.

J is TRBJ1-2 and V is TRBV28; D gene uncertain. V shed 6 bases and J shed 1 base, with 15 bases lying between them. The germline gives CDR1 MDHEN, CDR2 SYDVKM. This CDR3 is 15 amino acids long. CDR3 bases: TGTGCCAGCAGCCCGTACAAAGGGTTTAACTATGGCTACACCTTC. The encoded protein is CASSPYKGFNYGYTF.

V gene TRBV28 combines with J gene TRBJ1-2, with D tentatively TRBD1 (6 bases). The CDR3 is 14 amino acids. CDR1 and CDR2 from the germline V gene are MDHEN and SYDVKM. Trimming cost V 5 bases and J 8 bases, with 18 bases left between them. This CDR3 reads CASSPLLRGRGYTF. For the CDR3, the DNA is TGTGCCAGCAGTCCCCTCCTTCGGGGGCGAGGCTACACCTTC.

This clone has a single count. This chain joins TRBV7-2 and TRBJ1-6, with 7 nucleotides matching TRBD1. V lost 7 bases and J lost 7; bases outside the gene matches: 10. From germline, CDR1 is SGHTA and CDR2 FQGNSA. This CDR3 contains 15 residues. The CDR3 protein is CASTEQGLGNSPLHF. DNA for the CDR3: TGTGCCAGCACCGAACAGGGGTTGGGCAATTCACCCCTCCACTTT.

The chain recombines TRBV18 with TRBJ2-5; a possible D gene is TRBD1 (6 bases). V was clipped by 3 bases and J by 3 bases, with 14 bases between them. The CDR3 runs to 15 residues. Germline V CDR1 and CDR2: KGHSH, LQKENI. This CDR3 is CASSPGLAGEETQYF. CDR3 DNA sequence: TGTGCCAGCTCACCCGGGCTGGCAGGGGAAGAGACCCAGTACTTC.

The chain recombines TRBV7-3 with TRBJ2-1; 9 nucleotides align to TRBD1. The CDR3 is 15 residues long. The ends lost 2 bases at V and 7 bases at J; junction bases unmatched: 6. The germline V gene encodes CDR1 SGHTA and CDR2 FQGTGA. CDR3 DNA sequence: TGTGCCAGCAGCTTAGAAGGGACAGGGAGGAATGAGCAGTTCTTC. It translates to CASSLEGTGRNEQFF.

This chain uses TRBV30 with TRBJ2-5, with 8 bases identical to TRBD2. V shed 3 bases, J shed 2 bases, and the junction held 8 bases outside the gene matches. Germline CDR1 and CDR2: GTSNPN and SVGIG (reference sequence). CDR3 length: 15 residues. CDR3 amino acids: CAWRRGGGSQETQYF. The CDR3 nucleotides read TGTGCCTGGAGGCGGGGCGGGGGGTCGCAAGAGACCCAGTACTTC.

This chain links TRBV29-1 with TRBJ2-5; 8 nucleotides agree with TRBD1. V gave up 4 bases and J gave up 3 bases; unmatched junction bases: 1. CDR3 size: 12 residues. Germline V gene lookup returns CDR1 SQVTM and CDR2 ANQGSEA. CDR3 sequence: CSVGQGKETQYF. The DNA for the CDR3 is TGCAGCGTTGGACAGGGGAAAGAGACCCAGTACTTC.

This chain uses TRBV4-3 with TRBJ1-2; D is ambiguous. This CDR3 is built from 11 residues. V was shortened by 3 bases and J by 7 bases, with 6 bases between the two germline ends. CDR1 is LGHNA and CDR2 is YSLEER in the germline V gene. CDR3 in amino acids: CASSQVGGYTF. Written as DNA, the CDR3 is TGCGCCAGCAGCCAGGTGGGTGGCTACACCTTC.

The chain is built from TRBV7-2 and TRBJ1-4; D gene uncertain. Germline V gene sequence: CDR1 SGHTA, CDR2 FQGNSA. The V end lost 3 bases, the J end lost 5 bases, and 10 bases lay between the germline ends. CDR3 length equals 14 residues. CDR3 in DNA: TGTGCCAGCAGCTTCGGGCAGTACAATGAAAAACTGTTTTTT. Protein product: CASSFGQYNEKLFF.

V and J are TRBV7-2 and TRBJ2-3, with D perhaps assigned TRBD1 or TRBD2 (5 bases each). V lost 1 base to trimming and J lost 2 bases, with 10 bases between them. CDR3 size: 15 residues. The germline V gene has CDR1 SGHTA and CDR2 FQGNSA. The CDR3 reads CASSLVGTNTDTQYF. In nucleotides, the CDR3 is TGTGCCAGCAGCTTAGTGGGGACCAACACAGATACGCAGTATTTT.

The chain combines TRBV2 with TRBJ2-5; D gene uncertain. V was clipped by 4 bases and J by 5 bases, with 14 bases between them. Germline V gene data show CDR1 as SNHLY and CDR2 as FYNNEI. This CDR3 has 14 residues. In DNA, the CDR3 is TGTGCCAGCAGTGTTTCGGCCCTGTCGGAGACCCAGTACTTC. It codes for CASSVSALSETQYF.

The chain joins TRBV29-1 to TRBJ2-3; 9 bases match TRBD2. CDR1 and CDR2 from the germline V gene are SQVTM and ANQGSEA. The CDR3 totals 19 residues. V dropped 6 bases and J dropped 0; count of bases not matched to a gene: 19. Here the CDR3 DNA reads TGCAGCGTGGAAAATCCCTCGGTCGGTAGCGGGGGTAGCACAGATACGCAGTATTTT. Protein product: CSVENPSVGSGGSTDTQYF.

The CDR3 is CASRRPNSPLHF. CDR3 nucleotides: TGTGCCAGCCGCAGGCCTAATTCACCCCTCCACTTT. This chain connects TRBV28 to TRBJ1-6; D is unresolved. The CDR3 totals 12 residues. Germline CDR1 MDHEN, CDR2 SYDVKM. Trimming stripped 8 bases from V and 6 bases from J, with 8 bases between.

A note on this clone: One end of the junction fails to match germline, which may point to a read error. The J gene is TRBJ1-2, the V gene TRBV14; unclear D gene. CDR3 length: 11 residues. In germline, CDR1 is SGHDN, CDR2 FVKESK. CDR3 nucleotide sequence: TGTGCCAGCAGCCAAGTCGGTGGCCACACCTTC. Amino acid sequence: CASSQVGGHTF.

This chain connects TRBV12-5 to TRBJ2-1; weak D call: TRBD2 (5 bases). Germline V gene lookup returns CDR1 LGHNT and CDR2 FRNRAP. The CDR3 covers 16 residues. V lost 2 bases and J lost 10, with 21 bases in between. The CDR3 bases are TGTGCTAGTGGTTTGAGCCCTAGCTCAGGAAGATGGGAGCAGTTCTTC. Amino acids: CASGLSPSSGRWEQFF.

The chain links TRBV7-2 to TRBJ2-5, with D possibly matching TRBD2 (6 bases). Looked up from germline, CDR1 is SGHTA and CDR2 is FQGNSA. This CDR3 is 16 amino acids long. The germline V and J ends were trimmed by 1 base and 1 base, with 13 bases remaining between them. CDR3 in amino acids: CASSLGGVGPQETQYF. The CDR3 DNA reads as TGTGCCAGCAGCTTAGGGGGGGTGGGACCCCAAGAGACCCAGTACTTC.

The chain carries TRBV28 and TRBJ2-7; 8 positions match TRBD2. The V gene's germline CDR1 is MDHEN and CDR2 SYDVKM. Trimming took 10 bases from V and 3 from J; bases not matched to a gene: 8. CDR3 length: 13 residues. The CDR3 coding sequence is TGTGCCACCAGCCGGGGGGGGGACTACGAGCAGTACGTC. It codes for CATSRGGDYEQYV.